Below are 22 T cell receptor beta chains sequenced from a single sample in a study of T cells in Graves' hyperthyroidism and ophthalmopathy. Template material for amplifying TCR beta CDR3 regions consisted of RNA transcripts. The HTBI primer set was used in a first-round RT-PCR of the TCR CDR3. TCRdb reprocessed the multiplex PCR reads via MiXCR and lists one record per CDR3 protein. In the table there are hundreds of thousands of distinct CDR3 sequences, 45% of which are singletons. Sequenced material: peripheral blood or thyroid tissue (not recorded which). The receptors come from an adult man with Graves' disease, either hyperthyroidism or ophthalmopathy (not recorded which).

This clonotype turned up a few times. V is TRBV19 and J is TRBJ1-4; 9 nucleotides agree with TRBD1. Germline loops: CDR1 LNHDA, CDR2 SQIVND (reference sequence). This CDR3 has 12 residues. The V segment lost 9 bases and the J segment 7 bases; nucleotides outside the gene matches: 3. The CDR3 DNA follows: TGTGCCAGCGGGACAGGGAGTGAAAAACTGTTTTTT. Translating it yields CASGTGSEKLFF. Looking up the rest from reference TRBV19 and TRBJ1-4 gives the full variable domain: DGGITQSPKYLFRKEGQNVTLSCEQNLNHDAMYWYRQDPGQGLRLIYYSQIVNDFQKGDIAEGYSVSREKKESFPLTVTSAQKNPTAFYLCASGTGSEKLFFGSGTQLSVL.

This chain connects TRBV29-1 to TRBJ1-3; D is undetermined. Germline lookup yields CDR1 SQVTM and CDR2 ANQGSEA. Trimming left V 6 bases short and J 14 bases short, with 8 bases between. CDR3 length: 8 residues. CDR3 amino acids: CSVLDVYF. The CDR3 DNA reads as TGCAGCGTCCTGGACGTATATTTT.

On this clonotype: A read error may produce the germline difference seen at one junction end. The CDR3 sequence: CAISEGGRGDEQYF. The CDR3 DNA reads TGTGCCATCAGTGAGGGCGGCAGGGGGGACGAGCAGTACTTC. This chain connects TRBV25-1 to TRBJ2-7; D possibly corresponds to TRBD1 (7 bases). The CDR3 has 14 amino acids. From germline, CDR1 is MGHDK and CDR2 SYGVNS.

The chain links TRBV15 to TRBJ2-5; tentative D call: TRBD2 (5 bases). Trimming took 0 bases from V and 9 from J, leaving 23 bases between them. Germline CDR1 LNHNV, CDR2 YYDKDF (reference sequence). CDR3 length: 17 residues. The CDR3 DNA reads as TGTGCCACCAGCAGAGATCTCGACGGGATGAACTACCAGCCCCAGTACTTC. It is translated as CATSRDLDGMNYQPQYF.

The J gene is TRBJ1-5, the V gene TRBV6-5; TRBD1 agrees at 8 bases. The CDR3 has 15 amino acids. Per germline, CDR1 MNHEY and CDR2 SVGAGI. Losses at the gene ends were 7 bases for V and 4 bases for J; bases not matched to a gene: 9. The CDR3 here is CASTVPGGGNQPQHF. The CDR3 nucleotides are TGTGCCAGCACCGTTCCAGGGGGCGGGAATCAGCCCCAGCATTTT.

V and J are TRBV5-1 and TRBJ1-5, with D perhaps TRBD1 (6 bases). Germline assignment: CDR1 SGHRS and CDR2 YFSETQ. The ends were cut back, 0 bases at V and 3 bases at J, with 19 bases in the middle. The CDR3 runs 18 residues. In DNA, the CDR3 is TGCGCCAGCAGCTTGGTGGGTGCAGGGGTGGGGAACAATCAGCCCCAGCATTTT. Protein sequence: CASSLVGAGVGNNQPQHF.

This clonotype was observed a handful of times. The rearrangement uses TRBV29-1 and TRBJ2-7; D possibly corresponds to TRBD1 (6 bases). V was pared by 1 base and J by 3 bases, with 16 bases between. CDR1 and CDR2 (germline): SQVTM, ANQGSEA. The CDR3 contains 15 residues. CDR3 protein: CSVEVAGAKNYEQYF. CDR3 sequence (DNA): TGCAGCGTTGAAGTGGCAGGGGCAAAAAACTACGAGCAGTACTTC.

This clonotype was observed a few times. V and J are TRBV19 and TRBJ1-5; D is ambiguous. This CDR3 comprises 14 residues. V lost 6 bases and J 7 bases, leaving 16 bases between the germline ends. Germline V gene sequence: CDR1 LNHDA, CDR2 SQIVND (reference sequence). CDR3 sequence reads: CASSPLERAQPQHF. The CDR3 DNA sequence: TGTGCCAGTAGCCCCCTCGAGAGGGCCCAGCCCCAGCATTTT.

This clonotype came up a few times. This sequence joins TRBV12-3 or TRBV12-4 and TRBJ1-1; D unclear. The CDR3 extends over 14 amino acids. Trimming removed 5 bases from V and 7 bases from J, with 17 bases in between. The DNA of the CDR3 is TGTGCCAGCAGTCCCACAGCGAACTGGGGTGAAGCTTTCTTT. The encoded protein is CASSPTANWGEAFF.

In its sample, this clonotype was seen a few times. The chain joins TRBV2 to TRBJ2-7; the match to TRBD1 covers 9 bases. The length of the CDR3 is 14 residues. V shed 4 bases and J 4 bases; nucleotides not matched to a gene: 5. Looked up from germline, CDR1 is SNHLY and CDR2 is FYNNEI. CDR3 bases: TGTGCCAGCAGTGCTAGCGACAGGGGGTACGAGCAGTACTTC. Protein sequence: CASSASDRGYEQYF.

The sample holds many counts of this clonotype. The J gene is TRBJ1-6, the V gene TRBV25-1, with 7 bases identical to TRBD1. CDR1 is MGHDK, CDR2 SYGVNS, per germline. Trimming cost V 6 bases and J 6 bases; bases outside gene matches: 17. The CDR3 loop spans 18 amino acids. CDR3 sequence (DNA): TGTGCCAGCAGCGCCGGGACAGCTAGATCAATTTCTAATTCACCCCTCCACTTT. Its protein product is CASSAGTARSISNSPLHF.

This chain joins TRBV20-1 and TRBJ1-6, with D uncertain. The germline V and J ends were trimmed by 3 bases and 8 bases, with 23 bases remaining between them. The CDR3 has 17 amino acids. Per germline, CDR1 DFQATT and CDR2 SNEGSKA (reference sequence). In DNA, the CDR3 is TGCAGTGCTAGTCTCTTTTCCGCGGCACCGAGGGATTCACCCCTCCACTTT. Translated, it gives CSASLFSAAPRDSPLHF.

Note on this clonotype: The conserved final phenylalanine or tryptophan is absent from the CDR3, which likely points to a read error. The chain uses TRBV9 and TRBJ1-6; D might be TRBD1 (6 bases). Germline assignment: CDR1 SGDLS and CDR2 YYNGEE. CDR3 length: 16 residues. V was clipped by 4 bases and J by 10 bases, with 21 bases between them. CDR3 sequence: CASSLEGAAGESPLHL. The CDR3 DNA reads TGTGCCAGCAGCTTAGAGGGCGCGGCAGGGGAATCACCCCTCCACCTT.

In regard to this clonotype: Being one base from a much bigger clone, this may be a read error. The chain uses TRBV7-4 and TRBJ1-1, with D unresolved. Looked up from germline, CDR1 is SGHVT and CDR2 is SQSDAQ. The CDR3 is 14 residues long. This chain's CDR3 is CASSLDPGITETFF. In DNA, the CDR3 is TGTGCCAGCAGCTTAGATCCGGGGATCACTGAAACTTTCTTT.

The chain carries TRBV7-9 and TRBJ2-5; D remains unclear. The CDR3 length is 13 residues. V was cut by 4 bases and J by 5 bases, with 11 bases left in between. The V gene's germline CDR1 is SEHNR and CDR2 FQNEAQ (reference sequence). CDR3: CASSSPVWETQYF. Written as DNA, the CDR3 is TGTGCCAGCAGCTCCCCCGTTTGGGAGACCCAGTACTTC.

The chain recombines TRBV7-2 with TRBJ1-4; D might be TRBD1 (6 bases). Germline values: CDR1 SGHTA, CDR2 FQGNSA. The CDR3 runs to 15 residues. V shed 4 bases and J shed 6 bases, with 15 bases lying between them. The CDR3 DNA follows: TGTGCCAGCAGCTACTTGGGGGGCGCAGATGAAAAACTGTTTTTT. Protein product: CASSYLGGADEKLFF.

The V and J genes are TRBV7-2 and TRBJ1-3; D remains unclear. This CDR3 is built from 15 residues. The germline CDR1 and CDR2 sequences are SGHTA and FQGNSA. Trimming cost V 1 base and J 4 bases, with 11 bases left between them. For the CDR3, the DNA is TGTGCCAGCAGCTTAGATCAGGCCGGGGGAAACACCATATATTTT. Protein: CASSLDQAGGNTIYF. Together with reference TRBV7-2 and TRBJ1-3, the CDR3 gives the full variable domain: GAGVSQSPSNKVTEKGKDVELRCDPISGHTALYWYRQSLGQGLEFLIYFQGNSAPDKSGLPSDRFSAERTGGSVSTLTIQRTQQEDSAVYLCASSLDQAGGNTIYFGEGSWLTVV.

This clonotype came up a few times. The rearrangement joins TRBV7-2 to TRBJ2-5, with 12 bases aligning to TRBD2. Germline lookup yields CDR1 SGHTA and CDR2 FQGNSA. V trimming: 4 bases; J trimming: 0 bases; junction bases outside the gene matches: 3. This CDR3 spans 16 amino acids. The CDR3, as DNA: TGTGCCAGCAGCTCGCGGACTAGCGGGGACCAAGAGACCCAGTACTTC. It codes for CASSSRTSGDQETQYF.

Remarks on this clonotype: This could be a read error, since a much larger clone is one nucleotide away. The genes are TRBV24-1 and TRBJ2-7; a possible D gene is TRBD1 (6 bases). V was shortened by 6 bases and J by 5 bases, with 13 bases between the two germline ends. This CDR3 has 13 residues. Germline CDR1 is KGHDR and CDR2 is SFDVKD. CDR3 DNA: TGTGCCACCAGTCGAGGGGGAGTAAACGAGCAGTACTTC. This translates into CATSRGGVNEQYF.

V usage is TRBV3-1 and J usage is TRBJ1-2, with a tentative D call TRBD1 (6 bases). Looked up from germline, CDR1 is LGHDT and CDR2 is YNNKEL (reference sequence). CDR3 length: 15 residues. The V and J ends lost 4 bases and 2 bases respectively, with 14 bases between them. CDR3: CASSPPPRGNYGYTF. The CDR3 nucleotides read TGTGCCAGCAGCCCCCCCCCGAGGGGGAACTATGGCTACACCTTC.

This clonotype came up a few times. The chain couples TRBV2 to TRBJ1-5; TRBD1 agrees at 7 bases. The CDR3 runs to 14 residues. CDR1 and CDR2 from the germline V gene are SNHLY and FYNNEI. Trimming removed 4 bases from V and 6 bases from J; junction bases left unmatched: 6. CDR3 loop: CASSGQGRGQPQHF. The CDR3 DNA follows: TGTGCCAGCAGTGGACAGGGTAGGGGTCAGCCCCAGCATTTT.

The chain combines TRBV19 with TRBJ2-6; 8 nucleotides line up with TRBD1. V was pared by 3 bases and J by 9 bases, with 4 bases of the junction left unmatched. The germline V gene encodes CDR1 LNHDA and CDR2 SQIVND (reference sequence). CDR3 length: 14 residues. The CDR3 region is CASSIGQGNNVLTF. The CDR3 DNA sequence: TGTGCCAGTAGTATCGGACAGGGAAACAACGTCCTGACTTTC.